This T cell receptor (beta chain) was sequenced in a study of a mutant IDH1 vaccine in newly diagnosed glioma. Assay: immunoSEQ multiplex PCR; the TCRdb copy retains only in-frame clones and omits some. The table shows tens of thousands of clones, with around nine tenths occurring only once. Notes on this clone: What it recognizes is unknown.

As to time point: week 35, safety follow-up. Vaccination used 300 ug of mutant IDH1 20-mer peptide per dose, with topical imiquimod. Germline V gene lookup returns CDR1 MNHEY and CDR2 SMNVEV (reference sequence). The CDR3 contains 15 residues. Trimming removed 4 bases at V and 2 bases at J, with 9 bases between. The clonotype comes from a middle-aged woman with glioma. The sequences come from PBMCs, collected from a glioma patient whose treatment included an IDH1 peptide vaccine. The chain carries TRBV27 and TRBJ2-6; no firm D call. In DNA, the CDR3 is TGTGCCAGCAGTTCGCTTCCACCTGGGGCCAACGTCCTGACTTTC. Translation gives CASSSLPPGANVLTF.